This is a list of T cell receptor beta chains from one sample in a study of spatial heterogeneity in lung cancer. TCRdb processed the 5' RACE reads anew with MiXCR; each CDR3 protein has one entry. Of some 45,000 distinct CDR3 sequences in the sample, around 11% were seen once. The sample consisted of PBMCs, taken at surgery. These receptors all stem from a female donor with early-stage non-small cell lung cancer. The CDR3 runs from the conserved cysteine through the conserved F or W.

CDR3 protein | V gene
CASSEYRGTEAFF | TRBV6-1
CASSTPSTDTQYF | TRBV11-2
CSAPIVAPSYNEQFF | TRBV20-1
CASSAGQFGTEAFF | TRBV9
CATSRRTGGTGHTGELFF | TRBV15
CASSQLAGGPTDTQYF | TRBV27
CASSDPEGEGNQPQHF | TRBV2
CASSQGTGMNTEAFF | TRBV4-1
CASSSNRDTAYGYTF | TRBV12-3/TRBV12-4
CASSSAGGGPYEQYF | TRBV6-2/TRBV6-3
CASGVGANVLTF | TRBV2
CSVSRQGGYGYTF | TRBV29-1
CASSSLWTSGSTDTQYF | TRBV7-2
CASSPRTRGAGNTIYF | TRBV6-6
CSAPWDRGSGELFF | TRBV20-1
CASSTGTSGGGAEQYF | TRBV5-4
CAWSTGGTQYF | TRBV30
CASRLGWEAFF | TRBV28
CASSIVWGNGGNQPQHF | TRBV19
CASRAGQGVDTQYF | TRBV5-1
CASSTGRRSNQPQHF | TRBV19
CASSPRQGSFTGELFF | TRBV11-2
CASSLAKLTNTEAFF | TRBV5-1
CASSLSGSYGEKLFF | TRBV27
CASSKWLSNQPQHF | TRBV19
CASSIGPVTEAFF | TRBV19
CSVEDLVGSGAFF | TRBV29-1
CASSYGDKYEQYF | TRBV6-5
CASSLFGDTQYF | TRBV5-6
CSVDGTGNEKLFF | TRBV29-1
CASSSKRGGHPYEQYF | TRBV3-1
CASSQETGGGDNIQYF | TRBV4-3
CASSGPPQDYEQYF | TRBV5-1
CASSLERGAEAFF | TRBV7-9
CASSLMTSGDSSYNEQFF | TRBV28
CASGTGANNSPLHF | TRBV5-1
CASSYSELLGDTQYF | TRBV13
CATSRDRGKETQYF | TRBV15
CASSQWEGTNYEQYF | TRBV16
CASSFLGAGGKPESSYNEQFF | TRBV7-2
CASSQVTSGDASSYNEQFF | TRBV4-2
CSAGRVYSNQPQHF | TRBV20-1